Each of the 25 T cell receptor beta chains below was sequenced from the same sample in a study of human T cells and chemical hapten exposure. A single record per CDR3 protein comes from TCRdb applying MiXCR to the RACE reads. In the table there are 75,000 to 100,000 distinct CDR3 sequences, 10% of which are singletons. Time point here: patch test 1, 2 weeks after DPC sensitization. Treatment given: therapeutic diphenylcyclopropenone sensitization with weekly scalp DPC. The sequences come from whole blood, collected in connection with sensitization to the hapten diphenylcyclopropenone (DPC). These receptors were collected from a man in his forties with alopecia areata. Some clones in this sample may be carry-over from other donors' samples.

This clonotype was observed a few times. The chain combines TRBV20-1 with TRBJ2-5; 10 bases are a match to TRBD1. Germline CDR1 reads DFQATT; CDR2 reads SNEGSKA (reference sequence). J was trimmed by 2 bases and V by 6 bases; bases with no gene match: 3. The CDR3 length is 13 residues. CDR3 in amino acids: CSAGTGDQETQYF. DNA of the CDR3: TGCAGTGCGGGGACAGGGGATCAAGAGACCCAGTACTTC.

V gene TRBV29-1 combines with J gene TRBJ2-3, with TRBD2 matching over 8 bases. CDR1 and CDR2 (germline): SQVTM, ANQGSEA. The V gene end was trimmed by 3 bases and the J gene end by 4 bases; junction bases not matched to a gene: 21. The length of the CDR3 is 19 residues. CDR3 amino acids: CSVDGKAGVRLRHADTQYF. The CDR3 DNA is TGCAGCGTTGATGGAAAAGCGGGAGTAAGGCTCAGGCACGCAGATACGCAGTATTTT.

The V and J genes are TRBV15 and TRBJ2-5; possible D gene TRBD2, 5 bases. Germline CDR1 LNHNV, CDR2 YYDKDF (reference sequence). Trimming removed 0 bases from V and 9 bases from J, with 17 bases in between. The CDR3 spans 15 residues. The CDR3 DNA sequence: TGTGCCACCAGCAGAGATAGCCTAGACTACCGGGCCCAGTACTTC. Translating gives CATSRDSLDYRAQYF.

This clonotype was seen many times. The chain combines TRBV29-1 with TRBJ1-3, with 9 bases that match TRBD1. In germline, CDR1 is SQVTM, CDR2 ANQGSEA. The CDR3 runs to 16 residues. V shed 0 bases, J shed 4 bases, and the junction held 7 bases outside the gene matches. CDR3 in DNA: TGCAGCGTTGAAGATCCCAGGACAGGGGCCGGAAACACCATATATTTT. Translation gives CSVEDPRTGAGNTIYF. Filled out from reference TRBV29-1 and TRBJ1-3, the complete variable domain reads SAVISQKPSRDICQRGTSLTIQCQVDSQVTMMFWYRQQPGQSLTLIATANQGSEATYESGFVIDKFPISRPNLTFSTLTVSNMSPEDSSIYLCSVEDPRTGAGNTIYFGEGSWLTVV.

At least ten counts were recorded for this clonotype. V and J are TRBV6-5 and TRBJ1-6; no reliable D call. The length of the CDR3 is 12 residues. CDR1 is MNHEY and CDR2 is SVGAGI in the germline V gene. The V end lost 6 bases, the J end lost 10 bases, and 10 bases lay between the germline ends. CDR3 sequence reads: CASSPLHSPLHF. The CDR3 coding sequence is TGTGCCAGCAGCCCATTGCACTCACCCCTCCACTTT.

The chain recombines TRBV6-6 with TRBJ1-5, with D unresolved. With 5 bases removed from V and 1 base from J, the gap between germline ends came to 12 bases. Germline V gene data show CDR1 as MNHNY and CDR2 as SVGAGI (reference sequence). The CDR3 is 15 amino acids. Written as DNA, the CDR3 is TGTGCCAGCAGTCCGGCCCACGGAAGCAATCAGCCCCAGCATTTT. Its protein product is CASSPAHGSNQPQHF.

The table lists this clonotype with a few counts. The gene calls are TRBV27 and TRBJ2-3; D possibly corresponds to TRBD2 (5 bases). The CDR3 has 15 residues. Trimming removed 6 bases from V and 2 bases from J, with 15 bases in between. Germline V lookup: CDR1 MNHEY, CDR2 SMNVEV (reference sequence). The CDR3 nucleotides read TGTGCCAGCAGCTCCTCCCGGACTGTCACAGATACGCAGTATTTT. Translation: CASSSSRTVTDTQYF.

The rearrangement joins TRBV10-3 to TRBJ2-7, with D hard to call. CDR1 ENHRY and CDR2 SYGVKD come from the germline V gene. CDR3 length equals 13 residues. Trimming removed 2 bases at V and 3 bases at J, with 8 bases between. This CDR3 reads CAISERNHYEQYV. DNA for the CDR3: TGTGCCATCAGTGAGAGGAACCACTACGAGCAGTACGTC.

The chain employs TRBV7-9 and TRBJ2-3; D call uncertain. Trimming shortened V by 2 bases and J by 2 bases, and 8 bases separated the two germline ends. Germline assignment: CDR1 SEHNR and CDR2 FQNEAQ (reference sequence). This CDR3 has 14 amino acids. The CDR3, as DNA: TGTGCCAGCAGCTTACCCTTGACCACAGATACGCAGTATTTT. Its protein product is CASSLPLTTDTQYF. The whole variable domain, remainder taken from reference TRBV7-9 and TRBJ2-3, is DTGVSQNPRHKITKRGQNVTFRCDPISEHNRLYWYRQTLGQGPEFLTYFQNEAQLEKSRLLSDRFSAERPKGSFSTLEIQRTEQGDSAMYLCASSLPLTTDTQYFGPGTRLTVL.

This clonotype came up a few times. The chain uses TRBV30 and TRBJ1-1; D remains ambiguous. The CDR3 runs to 13 residues. The germline CDR1 and CDR2 sequences are GTSNPN and SVGIG (reference sequence). V shed 4 bases and J shed 2 bases, with 11 bases lying between them. The CDR3 loop is CAWTGQSNTEAFF. In nucleotides, the CDR3 is TGTGCCTGGACCGGGCAGTCCAACACTGAAGCTTTCTTT. Using reference TRBV30 and TRBJ1-1 for the parts outside the CDR3, the full variable domain is SQTIHQWPATLVQPVGSPLSLECTVEGTSNPNLYWYRQAAGRGLQLLFYSVGIGQISSEVPQNLSASRPQDRQFILSSKKLLLSDSGFYLCAWTGQSNTEAFFGQGTRLTVV.

The chain carries TRBV25-1 and TRBJ2-4; 8 bases are a match to TRBD1. Losses at the gene ends were 4 bases for V and 7 bases for J; bases not matched to a gene: 9. This CDR3 has 15 amino acids. Germline V gives CDR1 MGHDK, CDR2 SYGVNS. The CDR3 reads CASSASRGPGNIQYF. For the CDR3, the DNA is TGTGCCAGCAGTGCCTCCAGGGGGCCAGGGAACATTCAGTACTTC.

This clonotype was picked up many times. The CDR3 sequence is CASSDQGGNQPQHF. CDR3 bases: TGTGCCAGTAGTGATCAGGGGGGCAATCAGCCCCAGCATTTT. This rearrangement joins TRBV19 to TRBJ1-5; 7 positions match TRBD1. Germline loops: CDR1 LNHDA, CDR2 SQIVND (reference sequence). CDR3 length: 14 residues. Trimming removed 5 bases from V and 2 bases from J; junction bases left unmatched: 3.

Only a few counts were recorded for this clonotype. The V call is TRBV6-5, the J call TRBJ2-7; D is perhaps TRBD2 (5 bases). The CDR3 loop spans 14 amino acids. CDR1 and CDR2 (germline): MNHEY, SVGAGI. V lost 0 bases to trimming and J lost 6 bases, with 12 bases between them. The CDR3 loop reads CASSYSRALVEQYF. The CDR3 DNA reads as TGTGCCAGCAGTTACTCGAGGGCCTTGGTCGAGCAGTACTTC.

This clonotype has ten or more counts. This chain connects TRBV12-3 or TRBV12-4 to TRBJ1-1, with TRBD1 identical over 9 bases. The CDR3 length is 18 residues. V lost 4 bases and J lost 6; bases outside the gene matches: 18. The CDR3 is CASSSGTGMLELRAEAFF. CDR3 sequence (DNA): TGTGCCAGCAGTTCCGGGACAGGGATGTTAGAATTAAGGGCTGAAGCTTTCTTT.

This clonotype was seen more than once but under ten times. J is TRBJ2-3 and V is TRBV9; tentative D call: TRBD1 (6 bases). Germline V gene data show CDR1 as SGDLS and CDR2 as YYNGEE. V was pared by 0 bases and J by 3 bases, with 8 bases between. The CDR3 has 14 amino acids. The CDR3 nucleotides are TGTGCCAGCAGCGTAGACAGGGTAACAGATACGCAGTATTTT. As protein: CASSVDRVTDTQYF. The whole variable domain, filled in from reference TRBV9 and TRBJ2-3, reads DSGVTQTPKHLITATGQRVTLRCSPRSGDLSVYWYQQSLDQGLQFLIQYYNGEERAKGNILERFSAQQFPDLHSELNLSSLELGDSALYFCASSVDRVTDTQYFGPGTRLTVL.

The chain carries TRBV11-2 and TRBJ2-3; D is ambiguous. Between the trimmed V and J ends, which lost 3 bases and 3 bases, there was a span of 13 bases. The CDR3 is made up of 15 amino acids. Germline CDR1 reads SGHAT; CDR2 reads FQNNGV. The CDR3 here is CASSLAATPTDTQYF. CDR3 DNA: TGTGCCAGCAGCTTGGCGGCAACCCCGACAGATACGCAGTATTTT.

The chain links TRBV7-2 to TRBJ1-3; the D is unclear. V lost 1 base and J lost 5, with 6 bases in between. The CDR3 consists of 13 residues. Germline loops: CDR1 SGHTA, CDR2 FQGNSA. CDR3 residues: CASSLDSRNTIYF. CDR3 DNA: TGTGCCAGCAGCTTAGACAGCCGAAACACCATATATTTT.

The chain combines TRBV7-9 with TRBJ2-1; 8 nucleotides match TRBD1. The germline gives CDR1 SEHNR, CDR2 FQNEAQ (reference sequence). Trimming took 3 bases from V and 6 from J; bases not matched to a gene: 10. CDR3 length equals 16 residues. The CDR3 protein is CASSFGWTGSLNEQFF. The CDR3 coding sequence is TGTGCCAGCAGCTTTGGGTGGACAGGGAGTCTCAATGAGCAGTTCTTC.

The chain uses TRBV3-1 and TRBJ2-7; 9 nucleotides agree with TRBD1. From germline, CDR1 is LGHDT and CDR2 YNNKEL (reference sequence). V trimming: 5 bases; J trimming: 1 base; junction bases outside the gene matches: 3. The CDR3 extends over 14 amino acids. This CDR3 is CASSLTGGSYEQYF. The CDR3 coding sequence is TGTGCCAGCAGCTTGACAGGGGGATCCTACGAGCAGTACTTC.

This clonotype was found many times. V and J are TRBV6-2 or TRBV6-3 and TRBJ1-1, with D unclear. CDR1 MNHEY and CDR2 SVGEGT come from the germline V gene. The CDR3 has 14 residues. V dropped 3 bases and J dropped 4 bases, with 12 bases sitting between them. The CDR3 coding sequence is TGTGCCAGCAGTTATCAGCGGGGAGCCACTGAAGCTTTCTTT. This encodes CASSYQRGATEAFF.

This chain uses TRBV3-2 with TRBJ2-7. TRBV3-2 is reported as a pseudogene. CDR3 length: 13 residues. The chain's CDR3 is CASSQDHSAEQYV. The CDR3, as DNA: TGTGCCAGCAGCCAAGACCACAGCGCCGAGCAGTACGTC.

This clonotype appeared many times. The CDR3 does not end in the conserved phenylalanine or tryptophan, so this is likely a read error. V gene TRBV9 combines with J gene TRBJ1-6; D is undetermined. There are 14 residues in the CDR3. In germline, CDR1 is SGDLS, CDR2 YYNGEE. Trimming took off 0 bases at V and 8 bases at J, with 9 bases between the two ends. CDR3 in amino acids: CASSVAITDSPLHL. Here the CDR3 DNA reads TGTGCCAGCAGCGTAGCCATAACGGATTCACCCCTCCACCTT.

To note about this clonotype: This clone may be a read error of a much larger clone one base away. The chain couples TRBV6-5 to TRBJ2-4; the D gene is possibly TRBD1 (5 bases). This CDR3 has 15 residues. CDR1 MNHEY and CDR2 SVGAGI come from the germline V gene. The CDR3: CANSSPGLAKNIQYF. CDR3 in DNA: TGTGCCAACAGTTCCCCAGGGTTAGCCAAAAACATTCAGTACTTC.

Only a few counts were recorded for this clonotype. The CDR3 DNA reads as TGTGCCAGCAGTTTCGGGGGACCCTCACAGGGTGAGCAGTTCTTC. Translated, it gives CASSFGGPSQGEQFF. The genes are TRBV27 and TRBJ2-1, with D possibly called TRBD1 or TRBD2 (6 bases each). The V gene lost 3 bases and the J gene lost 9 bases, with 18 bases spanning the gap. The CDR3 has 15 residues. CDR1 and CDR2 from the germline V gene are MNHEY and SMNVEV (reference sequence).

This clonotype was recorded a few times. The CDR3 nucleotides are TGTGCCAGTAGTATAGGTATTCCGATCGATCAGCCCCAGCATTTT. This translates into CASSIGIPIDQPQHF. The gene calls are TRBV19 and TRBJ1-5; D remains unclear. Germline loops: CDR1 LNHDA, CDR2 SQIVND (reference sequence). The V gene lost 1 base and the J gene lost 5 bases, with 12 bases spanning the gap. The CDR3 contains 15 residues. Supplemented by reference TRBV19 and TRBJ1-5, the full variable domain reads DGGITQSPKYLFRKEGQNVTLSCEQNLNHDAMYWYRQDPGQGLRLIYYSQIVNDFQKGDIAEGYSVSREKKESFPLTVTSAQKNPTAFYLCASSIGIPIDQPQHFGDGTRLSIL.